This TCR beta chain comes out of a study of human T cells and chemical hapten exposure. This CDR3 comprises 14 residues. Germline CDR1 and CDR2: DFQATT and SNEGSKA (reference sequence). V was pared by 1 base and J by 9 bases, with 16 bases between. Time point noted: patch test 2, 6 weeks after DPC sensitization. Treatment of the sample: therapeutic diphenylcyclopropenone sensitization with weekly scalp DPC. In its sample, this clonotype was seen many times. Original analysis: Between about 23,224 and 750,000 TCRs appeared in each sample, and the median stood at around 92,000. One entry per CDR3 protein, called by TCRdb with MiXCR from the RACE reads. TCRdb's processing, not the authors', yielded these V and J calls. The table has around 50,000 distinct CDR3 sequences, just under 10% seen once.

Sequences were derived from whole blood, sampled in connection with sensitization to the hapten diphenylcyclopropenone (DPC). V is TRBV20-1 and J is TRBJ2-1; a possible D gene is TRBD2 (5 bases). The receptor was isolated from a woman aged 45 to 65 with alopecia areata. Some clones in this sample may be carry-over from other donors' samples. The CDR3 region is CSARVLGPAGEQFF. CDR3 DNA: TGCAGTGCTAGAGTCCTCGGACCCGCGGGTGAGCAGTTCTTC.